This TCR beta chain derives from a study of regulatory T cells in long-lasting Graves disease. Study results and caveats: Patients with persistent disease showed a bias toward TRBV28, TRBJ1-2 and TRBJ2-5.

Many counts were recorded for this clonotype. As yet, its antigen is unknown. HTBI primers from iRepertoire and Arm-PCR of CDR3 regions yielded the TCR beta libraries. TCRdb re-called the multiplex PCR reads through MiXCR, storing one row per CDR3 protein. The sample yields a few hundred thousand distinct CDR3 sequences, approximately 15% seen once. This CDR3 is built from 12 residues. From germline, CDR1 is DFQATT and CDR2 SNEGSKA (reference sequence). Trimming took off 0 bases at V and 10 bases at J, with 12 bases between the two ends. Time point specified: newly diagnosed GD, antithyroid drugs for less than 3 months. TCR sequences were obtained from RNA taken from PBMCs. The sample was also linked to a second study, of T cells in Graves' hyperthyroidism and ophthalmopathy. This second study says: Ophthalmopathy, which appeared later, was predicted by the model a median around 6.9 months before onset.

The sequencing used peripheral blood mononuclear cells (PBMCs), collected at new diagnosis, from a patient treated with antithyroid drugs. This chain joins TRBV20-1 and TRBJ1-1; no clear D. The TCR was taken from a man between 35 and 55 years old with Graves disease. CDR3 in DNA: TGCAGTGCTAGAGAGGGTGGTAAGGTAGCTTTCTTT. The encoded protein is CSAREGGKVAFF.